This T cell receptor (beta chain) was sequenced for a study of T cell responses to AZD1222 COVID-19 vaccine. Study background: Doses given second, at about 4 or about 12 weeks, were pooled. Study findings and constraints: Compared with day 0, the breadth and depth of the Spike-specific TCR repertoire rose significantly after two doses of AZD1222. The donor group comprised mostly white British people and more females; the analysis possibly underestimated clonal diversity.

Profiling relied on immunoSEQ multiplex PCR, and the TCRdb table lists in-frame clones only, not all of them. The repertoire consists of roughly 140,000 clones, with approximately 90% occurring once and the leading ten covering 5.2%. A remark on this clone: The antigen is undetermined.

V was cut by 1 base and J by 5 bases, with 15 bases left in between. CDR1 SGHTA and CDR2 FQGTGA come from the germline V gene. This CDR3 spans 16 amino acids. The material sequenced was peripheral blood, taken on day 0 of AZD1222 vaccination. The V and J genes are TRBV7-3 and TRBJ2-1, with a tentative D call TRBD2 (6 bases). The clonotype was recovered from an adult in good health. The CDR3 bases are TGTGCCAGCAGCTTAATCTCCGGGAGCTACAACAATGAGCAGTTCTTC. Its translation is CASSLISGSYNNEQFF.